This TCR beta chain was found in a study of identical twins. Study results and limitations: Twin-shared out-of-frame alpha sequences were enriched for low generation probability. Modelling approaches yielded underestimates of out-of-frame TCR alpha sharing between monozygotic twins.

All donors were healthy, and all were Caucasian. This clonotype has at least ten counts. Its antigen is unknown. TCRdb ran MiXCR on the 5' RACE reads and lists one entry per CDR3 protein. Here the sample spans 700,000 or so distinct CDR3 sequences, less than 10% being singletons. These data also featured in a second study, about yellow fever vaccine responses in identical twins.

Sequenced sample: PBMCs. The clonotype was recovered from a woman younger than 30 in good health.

Here the CDR3 reads CASSLSRKTDTQYF. The CDR3 DNA is TGTGCCAGCAGTTTATCCAGAAAGACAGATACGCAGTATTTT. V usage is TRBV12-3 or TRBV12-4 and J usage is TRBJ2-3, with D unclear. The CDR3 consists of 14 residues. V gave up 2 bases and J gave up 3 bases, with 9 bases separating them.